The TCR beta chain described here comes from a study of Graves' ophthalmopathy and Graves' hyperthyroidism. Study summary: Ophthalmopathy absent within 18 months of follow-up marked hyperthyroidism as stable. Findings and limits, study-wide: The authors also found most expanded thyroid clonotypes above 0.001 frequency in blood.

For repertoire sequencing, the TCR beta CDR3 regions were amplified from RNA transcripts. HTBI primers were used in a first-round RT-PCR, which preceded a second-round multiplex PCR. TCRdb reprocessed the multiplex PCR reads with MiXCR, giving one entry per CDR3 protein. The table shows over a million distinct CDR3 sequences, with 35% to 40% occurring only once. This clonotype was counted only a few times. Antigen specificity is unknown. Hyperthyroidism patients, all newly diagnosed, had under 2 months' duration and ages of 18 to 65. As diagnostic evidence, clinical symptoms, serum thyroxine, TRAb, thyroid ultrasound and orbital computed tomography were relied upon. The CDR3 consists of 13 residues. Deletions cut 3 bases from V and 5 bases from J, with 11 bases between. CDR1 and CDR2 from the germline V gene are DFQATT and SNEGSKA (reference sequence).

The clonotype comes from an adult man with Graves' hyperthyroidism. The rearrangement links TRBV20-1 to TRBJ1-5; D unclear. Sequencing was carried out using peripheral blood or thyroid tissue (not recorded which). CDR3 protein: CSASRGGDQPQHF. The CDR3 nucleotides read TGCAGTGCTAGTCGGGGTGGCGATCAGCCCCAGCATTTT.